These T cell receptor beta chains were read from a single sample in a study of CD8+ T cells in alopecia areata. Some clones are missing from TCRdb's copy, which holds only in-frame ones; the method was immunoSEQ multiplex PCR. The sample has 110,000 to 150,000 clones, 62% seen once. Sequenced input: CD8+ T cells sorted from blood. These TCRs come from a human donor in good health. Both conserved end residues are part of each CDR3. Fields, in order: clone size, J gene, D gene, V gene, CDR3 DNA, CDR3 protein. A D gene is named only where the DNA matches it firmly. Some rows have no size entry. The others give once, few or many, or a class for an expanded clone.

>few|TRBJ1-2|TRBD1|TRBV27
TGTGCCAGCAGTTTATCGGGGACAGGGTTCTATGGCTACACCTTC
CASSLSGTGFYGYTF
>few|TRBJ2-1|-|TRBV14
TGTGCCAGCAGCCAAGGACTAACCCGTTACAATGAGCAGTTCTTC
CASSQGLTRYNEQFF
>few|TRBJ2-1|TRBD1|TRBV6-4
TGTGCCAGCAGTCCCCACCGCATCACAGGGGAGATCTACAATGAGCAGTTCTTC
CASSPHRITGEIYNEQFF
>few|TRBJ2-7|-|TRBV5-1
TGCGCCAGCAGCTTCGGCAGGGCTGACGAGCAGTACTTC
CASSFGRADEQYF
>-|TRBJ2-3|TRBD2|TRBV2
TGTGCCAGCAGCCGGACTAGCGCCCGCACAGATACGCAGTATTTT
CASSRTSARTDTQYF
>-|TRBJ2-3|-|TRBV6-1
TGTGCCAGCAGAGGTACGCAGTATTTT
CASRGTQYF
>few|TRBJ2-5|TRBD2|TRBV2
TGTGCCAGCAATCCTAGCGGGAGAGGAGAGACCCAGTACTTC
CASNPSGRGETQYF
>few|TRBJ2-7|TRBD2|TRBV29-1
TGCAGCGCTAGCGGGAGTTACGAGCAGTACTTC
CSASGSYEQYF
>-|TRBJ1-1|TRBD1|TRBV9
TGTGCCAGCAGCGTGCCAGGGGGCACTGAAGCTTTCTTT
CASSVPGGTEAFF
>once|TRBJ2-7|-|TRBV2
TGTGCCAGCAGTGAAGAGGAAGAGCAGTACTTC
CASSEEEEQYF
>-|TRBJ1-5|TRBD1|TRBV4-1
TGCGCCAGCAGCCAACGGGCAGGGGGTCAGCCCCAGCATTTT
CASSQRAGGQPQHF
>few|TRBJ1-1|-|TRBV29-1
TGCAGCGTTGAAGGCAGAACCACTGAAGCTTTCTTT
CSVEGRTTEAFF
>-|TRBJ2-1|TRBD2|TRBV30
TGTGCCTGGAGTGTACCGCGGGAGGGCCGAAATGAGCAGTTCTTC
CAWSVPREGRNEQFF
>-|TRBJ1-1|-|TRBV27
TGTGCCAGCAGTCCGCGGGGTGGCACTGAAGCTTTCTTT
CASSPRGGTEAFF
>-|TRBJ1-3|-|TRBV9
TGTGCCAGCAGCGTTGGCTCTGGAAACACCATATATTTT
CASSVGSGNTIYF
>-|TRBJ2-5|TRBD2|TRBV7-9
TGTGCCAGCAGCTTCGGGACTAGCGGGAGTAGGAGGGAGACCCAGTACTTC
CASSFGTSGSRRETQYF
>-|TRBJ2-7|-|TRBV11-2
TGTGCCAGCAGCTTAGGCAACGAGCAGTACTTC
CASSLGNEQYF
>few|TRBJ2-7|-|TRBV2
TGTGCCAGCAGTGAGGGCGAGCAGTACTTC
CASSEGEQYF
>few|TRBJ2-7|-|TRBV5-1
TGCGCCAGCACGTTTGGAGGCGGTCACGAGCAGTACTTC
CASTFGGGHEQYF
>-|TRBJ2-7|-|TRBV13
TGTGCCAGCAGCCGGGGGGGGACAGAAGCCTACGAGCAGTACTTC
CASSRGGTEAYEQYF
>-|TRBJ2-3|-|TRBV6-5
TGTGCCAGCAGGAAGCTTCCAGATACGCAGTATTTT
CASRKLPDTQYF
>-|TRBJ2-2|-|TRBV27
TGTGCCAGCGGGGCGGGGGAGCTGTTTTTT
CASGAGELFF
>few|TRBJ2-1|TRBD2|TRBV19
TGTGCCAGTAGTATTGAACTAGCGGGTTCCTACAATGAGCAGTTCTTC
CASSIELAGSYNEQFF
>-|TRBJ1-5|-|TRBV29-1
TGCAGCGTCCAGGAAGGCGGGGGGATTAATAGCAATCAGCCCCAGCATTTT
CSVQEGGGINSNQPQHF
>-|TRBJ2-5|-|TRBV6-6
TGTGCCAGCAGTTACGAAGAGACCCAGTACTTC
CASSYEETQYF
>-|TRBJ2-7|-|TRBV30
TGTGCCGGAAGGGTTGCCTACGAGCAGTACTTC
CAGRVAYEQYF
>-|TRBJ2-7|-|TRBV19
TGTGCCAGTAGTCCGGGACCAACCTACGAGCAGTACTTC
CASSPGPTYEQYF